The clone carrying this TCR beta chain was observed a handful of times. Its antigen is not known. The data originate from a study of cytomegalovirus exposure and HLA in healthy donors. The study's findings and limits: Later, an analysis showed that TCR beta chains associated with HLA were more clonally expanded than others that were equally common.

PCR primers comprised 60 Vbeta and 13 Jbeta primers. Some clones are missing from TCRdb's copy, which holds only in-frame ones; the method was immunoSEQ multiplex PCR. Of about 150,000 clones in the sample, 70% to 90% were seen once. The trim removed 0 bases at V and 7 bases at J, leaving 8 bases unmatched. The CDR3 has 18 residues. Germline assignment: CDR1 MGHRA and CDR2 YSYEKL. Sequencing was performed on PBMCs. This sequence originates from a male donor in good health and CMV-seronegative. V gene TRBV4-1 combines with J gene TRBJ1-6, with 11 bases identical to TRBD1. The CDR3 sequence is CASSQDTGTGGWNSPLHF. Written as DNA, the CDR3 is TGCGCCAGCAGCCAAGATACGGGGACAGGGGGTTGGAATTCACCCCTCCACTTT.